A single sample gave rise to the 29 T cell receptor beta chains below, sequenced in a study of OX40 agonist ivuxolimab in advanced cancers. Profiling relied on immunoSEQ multiplex PCR, and the TCRdb table lists in-frame clones only, not all of them. The table shows 99,000 or so clones, with more than 80% occurring only once. Sequenced here: CD4+ or CD8+ T cells sorted from blood, sampled in a trial of the OX40 agonist ivuxolimab. The receptors come from an adult with an advanced solid tumor such as melanoma, head and neck, liver or kidney cancer.

CDR3 nucleotides: TGTGCCAGTTCTCGAATACAGGAGACGAACTATGGCTACACCTTC. It is translated as CASSRIQETNYGYTF. The chain uses TRBV7-2 and TRBJ1-2; possible D gene TRBD1, 5 bases. V lost 9 bases, J lost 2 bases, and 19 bases lay in between. The germline V gene encodes CDR1 SGHTA and CDR2 FQGNSA. This CDR3 has 15 residues.

The chain combines TRBV5-3 with TRBJ1-1; possible D gene TRBD1, 5 bases. TRBV5-3 is an ORF, and what it does is uncertain. CDR3 length equals 13 residues. With 1 base removed from V and 3 bases from J, the gap between germline ends came to 7 bases. CDR3: CARSLSGDTEAFF. As DNA, the CDR3 is TGTGCCAGAAGCTTGTCGGGGGACACTGAAGCTTTCTTT.

The chain uses TRBV4-3 and TRBJ1-2; no firm D call. Per germline, CDR1 LGHNA and CDR2 YSLEER. V was clipped by 0 bases and J by 4 bases, with 12 bases between them. The CDR3 runs to 15 residues. CDR3: CASSQEAEPGYGYTF. In DNA, the CDR3 is TGCGCCAGCAGCCAAGAGGCGGAACCTGGCTATGGCTACACCTTC.

This clone has a single count. This chain links TRBV19 with TRBJ1-1; D call uncertain. Germline V CDR1 and CDR2: LNHDA, SQIVND (reference sequence). V was trimmed by 3 bases and J by 0 bases, leaving 8 bases between them. The CDR3 totals 14 residues. As DNA, the CDR3 is TGTGCCAGTAGTATTTACGGCGTGAACACTGAAGCTTTCTTT. This sequence encodes CASSIYGVNTEAFF.

The V gene is TRBV5-6, the J gene TRBJ2-1; TRBD2 might be the D (6 bases). The CDR3 spans 17 residues. Germline loops: CDR1 SGHDT, CDR2 YYEEEE. Trimming stripped 0 bases from V and 7 bases from J, with 20 bases between. The CDR3 loop is CASSLAWGDSILNEQFF. The CDR3 DNA is TGTGCCAGCAGCTTGGCCTGGGGGGACTCCATCCTTAATGAGCAGTTCTTC.

The V call is TRBV2, the J call TRBJ1-2; D may be TRBD1 (5 bases). The germline V and J ends were trimmed by 5 bases and 3 bases, with 7 bases remaining between them. Germline V gene lookup returns CDR1 SNHLY and CDR2 FYNNEI. The CDR3 covers 12 residues. The CDR3 is CASSRDDYGYTF. The CDR3 region has the DNA TGTGCCAGCAGTCGGGACGACTATGGCTACACCTTC. Full variable domain (remainder filled in from reference TRBV2 and TRBJ1-2): EPEVTQTPSHQVTQMGQEVILRCVPISNHLYFYWYRQILGQKVEFLVSFYNNEISEKSEIFDDQFSVERPDGSNFTLKIRSTKLEDSAMYFCASSRDDYGYTFGSGTRLTVV.

This clone has only one observation. The chain couples TRBV29-1 to TRBJ1-4; D may be TRBD1 (6 bases). The CDR3 contains 13 residues. CDR1 is SQVTM, CDR2 ANQGSEA, per germline. V lost 5 bases, J lost 3 bases, and 10 bases lay in between. DNA for the CDR3: TGCAGCGTTTTGGACAGCCCTAATGAAAAACTGTTTTTT. This codes for CSVLDSPNEKLFF.

The V and J genes are TRBV14 and TRBJ1-2; 7 bases match TRBD1. This CDR3 is 14 amino acids long. CDR1 and CDR2 (germline): SGHDN, FVKESK. The junction had 8 bases not matched to a gene; V was cut back by 2 bases and J by 8 bases. CDR3 nucleotides: TGTGCCAGCAGCCAAAAGACAGGGCTAGGCGGCTACACCTTC. Protein: CASSQKTGLGGYTF. Full variable domain (rest looked up from reference TRBV14 and TRBJ1-2): EAGVTQFPSHSVIEKGQTVTLRCDPISGHDNLYWYRRVMGKEIKFLLHFVKESKQDESGMPNNRFLAERTGGTYSTLKVQPAELEDSGVYFCASSQKTGLGGYTFGSGTRLTVV.

The chain combines TRBV29-1 with TRBJ2-1; 16 nucleotides match TRBD2. V was pared by 6 bases and J by 7 bases, with 9 bases of the junction left unmatched. CDR3 length: 16 amino acids. Germline CDR1 and CDR2: SQVTM and ANQGSEA. CDR3 in DNA: TGCAGCGTCGACGGGACTAGCGGGAGGGCCCTGAATGAGCAGTTCTTC. Residues: CSVDGTSGRALNEQFF.

V and J are TRBV9 and TRBJ1-1; 8 bases fit TRBD1. The CDR3 is 14 residues long. Losses at the gene ends were 4 bases for V and 6 bases for J; bases not matched to a gene: 8. Germline values: CDR1 SGDLS, CDR2 YYNGEE. The CDR3 region is CASSKPGQESEAFF. The DNA of the CDR3 is TGTGCCAGCAGCAAACCGGGACAGGAGTCTGAAGCTTTCTTT.

This chain links TRBV19 with TRBJ1-5, with 8 bases lining up with TRBD1. The CDR3 consists of 17 residues. The trim removed 3 bases at V and 4 bases at J, leaving 11 bases unmatched. Per the germline V gene, CDR1 is LNHDA and CDR2 is SQIVND (reference sequence). The CDR3 nucleotides are TGTGCCAGTAGTATTAGTATCGGGACAGGAGCTAATCAGCCCCAGCATTTT. The encoded protein is CASSISIGTGANQPQHF.

This clone has a single count. This chain connects TRBV5-1 to TRBJ2-3; 9 bases agree with TRBD2. The CDR3 extends over 17 amino acids. With V trimmed by 0 bases and J by 2 bases, 7 bases remained unmatched. The germline V gene has CDR1 SGHRS and CDR2 YFSETQ. The CDR3 nucleotides are TGCGCCAGCAGCTTGGCCGAGGTAGCGGGGGTCACAGATACGCAGTATTTT. Its translation is CASSLAEVAGVTDTQYF.

In its sample, this clone was seen once. This sequence joins TRBV29-1 and TRBJ2-1; TRBD2 aligns across 11 bases. Trimming at V came to 2 bases and at J to 12 bases, leaving 9 bases not matched to a gene. Germline CDR1 and CDR2: SQVTM and ANQGSEA. The CDR3 is 14 residues long. The CDR3 loop reads CSVERGGLAARQFF. The CDR3 DNA sequence: TGCAGCGTTGAACGGGGGGGACTAGCGGCCCGGCAGTTCTTC.

The chain is built from TRBV7-2 and TRBJ2-3; 7 bases match TRBD1. The V gene end was trimmed by 4 bases and the J gene end by 1 base; junction bases not matched to a gene: 11. The CDR3 totals 17 residues. Germline V gives CDR1 SGHTA, CDR2 FQGNSA. This chain's CDR3 is CASSSPSFTGGTDTQYF. The CDR3 region has the DNA TGTGCCAGCAGCTCCCCCTCATTCACAGGGGGCACAGATACGCAGTATTTT.

The rearrangement uses TRBV7-2 and TRBJ1-3; a possible D gene is TRBD1 (6 bases). Trimming shortened V by 4 bases and J by 0 bases, and 13 bases separated the two germline ends. Germline V gives CDR1 SGHTA, CDR2 FQGNSA. This CDR3 region has 16 residues. CDR3 coding DNA: TGTGCCAGCAGCTCCCGCGGGGGCCACTCTGGAAACACCATATATTTT. Its translation: CASSSRGGHSGNTIYF.

This chain joins TRBV5-1 and TRBJ1-3; tentatively, D is TRBD1 (6 bases). CDR1 and CDR2 from the germline V gene are SGHRS and YFSETQ. This CDR3 comprises 15 residues. Trimming took 0 bases from V and 6 from J, leaving 13 bases between them. The CDR3 reads CASSLGGPRENTIYF. Written as DNA, the CDR3 is TGCGCCAGCAGCTTGGGGGGGCCACGGGAAAACACCATATATTTT.

This clone was observed a few times. This sequence joins TRBV2 and TRBJ2-7, with D hard to call. The ends were cut back, 11 bases at V and 7 bases at J, with 21 bases in the middle. CDR1 and CDR2 from the germline V gene are SNHLY and FYNNEI. This CDR3 region has 13 residues. In nucleotides, the CDR3 is TGTGCCGGTGACGACCCATCCACGGATGAGCAGTACTTC. Translation gives CAGDDPSTDEQYF.

A single count supports this clone. V is TRBV27 and J is TRBJ2-2, with unresolved D. V shed 10 bases and J shed 5 bases, with 11 bases lying between them. Germline loops: CDR1 MNHEY, CDR2 SMNVEV (reference sequence). CDR3 length: 12 amino acids. The DNA for the CDR3 is TGTGCCACGAAGGGATGGACCGGGGAGCTGTTTTTT. Translating gives CATKGWTGELFF.

The chain combines TRBV9 with TRBJ2-7, with D uncertain. Germline V CDR1 and CDR2: SGDLS, YYNGEE. The germline V and J ends were trimmed by 5 bases and 6 bases, with 27 bases remaining between them. The CDR3 consists of 17 residues. The CDR3 loop is CASSPRPEGLRSTEQYF. The CDR3 bases are TGTGCCAGCAGTCCCAGACCTGAAGGGTTAAGGTCCACCGAGCAGTACTTC.

The chain combines TRBV7-3 with TRBJ2-1; 9 bases fit TRBD1. Germline V CDR1 and CDR2: SGHTA, FQGTGA. CDR3 length equals 16 residues. Losses at the gene ends were 0 bases for V and 5 bases for J; bases not matched to a gene: 5. CDR3 sequence: CASSLTVGQGNNEQFF. The CDR3 bases are TGTGCCAGCAGCTTAACGGTGGGACAGGGCAACAATGAGCAGTTCTTC.

This chain connects TRBV9 to TRBJ2-1, with 11 bases fitting TRBD2. The CDR3 totals 15 residues. Germline lookup yields CDR1 SGDLS and CDR2 YYNGEE. V gave up 5 bases and J gave up 4 bases; unmatched junction bases: 5. The CDR3 here is CASSGLAGGYNEQFF. DNA of the CDR3: TGTGCCAGCAGTGGGCTAGCGGGGGGTTACAATGAGCAGTTCTTC.

The V call is TRBV6-1, the J call TRBJ1-2, with D maybe TRBD1 (5 bases). With 7 bases removed from V and 3 bases from J, the gap between germline ends came to 9 bases. The CDR3 contains 12 residues. Germline lookup yields CDR1 MNHNS and CDR2 SASEGT. The CDR3 region has the DNA TGTGCCAGCAAGGTGGGGGACTATGGCTACACCTTC. Protein product: CASKVGDYGYTF.

This sequence joins TRBV5-5 and TRBJ2-1; 16 bases line up with TRBD2. CDR3 size: 17 residues. The ends lost 4 bases at V and 8 bases at J; junction bases unmatched: 9. Germline lookup yields CDR1 SGHKS and CDR2 YYEKEE (reference sequence). This chain's CDR3 is CASSPPGLAGGPDEQFF. The CDR3 bases are TGTGCCAGCAGCCCTCCGGGACTAGCGGGGGGGCCGGATGAGCAGTTCTTC.

The chain carries TRBV30 and TRBJ2-7; 7 bases line up with TRBD2. Unmatched junction bases numbered 0, after V lost 3 bases and J lost 4 bases. The CDR3 sequence is 11 residues long. The germline gives CDR1 GTSNPN, CDR2 SVGIG (reference sequence). CDR3 in amino acids: CAWRGGYEQYF. The CDR3 DNA reads as TGTGCCTGGAGGGGAGGGTACGAGCAGTACTTC. The full variable domain, completed using reference TRBV30 and TRBJ2-7, is SQTIHQWPATLVQPVGSPLSLECTVEGTSNPNLYWYRQAAGRGLQLLFYSVGIGQISSEVPQNLSASRPQDRQFILSSKKLLLSDSGFYLCAWRGGYEQYFGPGTRLTVT.

This clone has only one observation. The rearrangement joins TRBV10-1 to TRBJ2-7; tentatively, D is TRBD2 (6 bases). Trimming pared 0 bases from V and 6 bases from J, leaving 12 bases between. Germline CDR1 WNHNN, CDR2 SYGVQD (reference sequence). The CDR3 contains 14 residues. CDR3 nucleotide sequence: TGCGCCAGCAGTGAGTCTCTAGCGCCCGTCGAGCAGTACTTC. Translated, it gives CASSESLAPVEQYF.

The chain combines TRBV6-5 with TRBJ1-2; TRBD1 aligns across 7 bases. This CDR3 region has 15 residues. The ends lost 4 bases at V and 4 bases at J; junction bases unmatched: 9. Germline-derived CDR1 and CDR2 are MNHEY and SVGAGI. The CDR3 protein is CASSSKQGFSYGYTF. CDR3 in DNA: TGTGCCAGCAGTTCGAAACAGGGGTTTTCCTATGGCTACACCTTC.

The chain employs TRBV5-1 and TRBJ2-3; 10 positions match TRBD1. The J segment lost 6 bases and the V segment lost 4 bases, leaving 8 bases of the junction unmatched. The germline V gene has CDR1 SGHRS and CDR2 YFSETQ. CDR3 length equals 15 residues. CDR3 loop: CASSRDRGTGDTQYF. As DNA, the CDR3 is TGCGCCAGCAGCCGGGACAGGGGAACGGGGGATACGCAGTATTTT.

The chain links TRBV6-9 to TRBJ2-1; D tentatively fits TRBD1 or TRBD2 (5 bases each). The CDR3 has 10 amino acids. V was cut by 10 bases and J by 9 bases, with 10 bases left in between. Germline assignment: CDR1 MNHGY and CDR2 SVAAGI. The CDR3 DNA reads TGTGCCAACGGGACGGTTGAGCAGTTCTTC. Translation gives CANGTVEQFF.

This chain joins TRBV5-1 and TRBJ1-6, with 11 positions matching TRBD1. Unmatched junction bases numbered 5, after V lost 0 bases and J lost 6 bases. The CDR3 covers 17 residues. Germline CDR1 is SGHRS and CDR2 is YFSETQ. The CDR3 loop is CASSLAWTGGGNSPLHF. CDR3 nucleotide sequence: TGCGCCAGCAGCTTGGCGTGGACAGGGGGCGGTAATTCACCCCTCCACTTT.